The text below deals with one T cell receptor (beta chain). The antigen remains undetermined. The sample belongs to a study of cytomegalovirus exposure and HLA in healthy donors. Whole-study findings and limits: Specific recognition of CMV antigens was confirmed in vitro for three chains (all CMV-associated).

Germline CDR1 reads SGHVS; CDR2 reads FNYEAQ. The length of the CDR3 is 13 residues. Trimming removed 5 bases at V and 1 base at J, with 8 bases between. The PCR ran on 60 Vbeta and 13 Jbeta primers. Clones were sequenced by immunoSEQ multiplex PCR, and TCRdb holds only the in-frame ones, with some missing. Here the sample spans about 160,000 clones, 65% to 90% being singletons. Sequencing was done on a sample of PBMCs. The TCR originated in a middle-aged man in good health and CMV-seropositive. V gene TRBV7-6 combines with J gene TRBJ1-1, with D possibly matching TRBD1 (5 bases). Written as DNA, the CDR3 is TGTGCCAGCAGCACACAGGAGAACACTGAAGCTTTCTTT. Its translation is CASSTQENTEAFF.